A single T cell receptor beta chain is shown here with its context. The V end lost 4 bases, the J end lost 4 bases, and 10 bases lay between the germline ends. Germline V lookup: CDR1 SGHRS, CDR2 YFSETQ. This CDR3 contains 13 residues. The sample belongs to a study of shared clonotypes between healthy human individuals. Study details: Three plates were used per donor for CD4 naive, three for CD4 memory, two for CD8 naive and one for CD8 memory.

Samples underwent the assay at deep level. The authors distributed each subset's genomic DNA evenly over several immunoSEQ plates. Replicate PCRs for sorted subsets used 200 ng DNA; this equaled about 30,000 T cell genomes. Sequenced by immunoSEQ multiplex PCR; TCRdb stores in-frame clones only, minus some. The repertoire holds over 2 million clones, with approximately 95% as singletons. This TCR was sampled from a man between 18 and 35 years old in good health. The chain couples TRBV5-1 to TRBJ2-3, with unresolved D. The material sequenced was naive CD4+ T cells sorted from blood. Subset: CD45RA+ positively selected. CDR3 nucleotide sequence: TGCGCCAGCAGCCAGGATGTGGCAGATACGCAGTATTTT. Translating it yields CASSQDVADTQYF.